The clone carrying this TCR beta chain was counted between two and nine times. This CDR3 is 16 amino acids long. CDR1 is SGHTA, CDR2 FQGNSA, per germline. Trimming took 3 bases from V and 7 from J; bases not matched to a gene: 7. Profiled with immunoSEQ multiplex PCR; TCRdb holds only in-frame clones, not every one. The repertoire has 250,000 to 400,000 clones, roughly 87% of them found once; the top ten carry over 1%. The sample belongs to a study of cytomegalovirus exposure and HLA in healthy donors. The rearrangement links TRBV7-2 to TRBJ2-5, with 14 bases that match TRBD2. The sample comprised PBMCs. This receptor was taken from a woman in her 30s in good health and CMV-seropositive. The DNA for the CDR3 is TGTGCCAGCAGCTTTGGACTAGCGGGAGGTCGAGGGACCCAGTACTTC. Translating gives CASSFGLAGGRGTQYF. Looking up the rest from reference TRBV7-2 and TRBJ2-5 gives the full variable domain: GAGVSQSPSNKVTEKGKDVELRCDPISGHTALYWYRQSLGQGLEFLIYFQGNSAPDKSGLPSDRFSAERTGGSVSTLTIQRTQQEDSAVYLCASSFGLAGGRGTQYFGPGTRLLVL.